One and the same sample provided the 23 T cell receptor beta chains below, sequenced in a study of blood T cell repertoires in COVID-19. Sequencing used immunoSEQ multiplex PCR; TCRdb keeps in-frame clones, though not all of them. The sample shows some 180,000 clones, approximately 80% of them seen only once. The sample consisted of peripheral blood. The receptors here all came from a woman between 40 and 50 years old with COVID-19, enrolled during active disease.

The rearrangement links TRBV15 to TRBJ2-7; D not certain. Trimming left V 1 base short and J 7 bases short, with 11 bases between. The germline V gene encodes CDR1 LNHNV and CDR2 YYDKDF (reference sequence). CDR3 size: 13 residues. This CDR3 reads CATSRGPGQEQYV. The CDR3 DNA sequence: TGTGCCACCAGCAGAGGCCCAGGTCAGGAGCAGTACGTC.

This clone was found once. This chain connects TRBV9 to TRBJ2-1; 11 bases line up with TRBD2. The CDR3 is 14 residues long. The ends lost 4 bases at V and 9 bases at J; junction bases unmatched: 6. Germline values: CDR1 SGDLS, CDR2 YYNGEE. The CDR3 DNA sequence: TGTGCCAGCAGCTTTAGCGGGGGGGCGAGTGAGCAGTTCTTC. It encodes CASSFSGGASEQFF.

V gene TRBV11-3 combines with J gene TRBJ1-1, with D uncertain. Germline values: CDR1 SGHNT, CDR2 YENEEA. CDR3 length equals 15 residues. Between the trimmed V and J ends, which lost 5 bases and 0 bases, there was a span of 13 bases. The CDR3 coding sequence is TGTGCCAGCAGCCCAACGAGGTCAATGAACACTGAAGCTTTCTTT. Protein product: CASSPTRSMNTEAFF.

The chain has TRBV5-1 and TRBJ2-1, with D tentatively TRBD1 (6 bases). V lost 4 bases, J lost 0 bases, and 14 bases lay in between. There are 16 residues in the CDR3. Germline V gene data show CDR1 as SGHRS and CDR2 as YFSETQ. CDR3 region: CASSPPLDSSYNEQFF. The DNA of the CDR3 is TGCGCCAGCAGCCCCCCGCTGGACAGCTCCTACAATGAGCAGTTCTTC.

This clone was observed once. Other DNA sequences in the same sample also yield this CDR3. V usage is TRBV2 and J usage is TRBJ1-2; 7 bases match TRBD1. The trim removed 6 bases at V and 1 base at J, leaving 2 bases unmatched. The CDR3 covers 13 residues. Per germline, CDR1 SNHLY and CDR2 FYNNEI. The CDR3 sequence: CASSRDSNYGYTF. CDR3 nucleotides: TGTGCCAGCAGCCGGGACAGTAACTATGGCTACACCTTC.

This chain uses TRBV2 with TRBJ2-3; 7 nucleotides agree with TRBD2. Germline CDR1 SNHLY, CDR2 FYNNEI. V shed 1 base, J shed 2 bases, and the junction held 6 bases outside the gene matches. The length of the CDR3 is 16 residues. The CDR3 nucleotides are TGTGCCAGCAGTGAAGATGCGGGAGCGATCACAGATACGCAGTATTTT. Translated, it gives CASSEDAGAITDTQYF.

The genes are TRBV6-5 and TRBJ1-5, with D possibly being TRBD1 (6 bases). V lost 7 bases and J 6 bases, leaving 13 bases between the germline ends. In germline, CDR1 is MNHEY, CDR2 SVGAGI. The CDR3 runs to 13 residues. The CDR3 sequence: CASTGGRGQPQHF. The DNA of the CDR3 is TGTGCCAGCACGGGGGGGCGGGGTCAGCCCCAGCATTTT.

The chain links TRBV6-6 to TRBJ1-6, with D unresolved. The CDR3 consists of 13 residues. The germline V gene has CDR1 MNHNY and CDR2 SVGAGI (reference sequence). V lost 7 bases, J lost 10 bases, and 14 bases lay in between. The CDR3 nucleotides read TGTGCCAGCAATTTGGGAGGTGCCTCACCCCTCCACTTT. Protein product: CASNLGGASPLHF.

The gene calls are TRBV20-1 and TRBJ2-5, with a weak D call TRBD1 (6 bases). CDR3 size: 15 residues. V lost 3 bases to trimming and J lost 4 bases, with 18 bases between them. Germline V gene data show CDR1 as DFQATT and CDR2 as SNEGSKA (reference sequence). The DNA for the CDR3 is TGCAGTGCTAGTACCCCTACAGGGTTAGGAGAGACCCAGTACTTC. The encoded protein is CSASTPTGLGETQYF.

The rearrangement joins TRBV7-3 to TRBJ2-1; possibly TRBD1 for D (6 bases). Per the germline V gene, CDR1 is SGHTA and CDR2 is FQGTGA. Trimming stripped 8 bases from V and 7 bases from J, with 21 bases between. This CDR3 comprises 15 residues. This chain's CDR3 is CASGVGIGQLNEQFF. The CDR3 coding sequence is TGTGCCAGCGGGGTGGGGATAGGACAGTTAAATGAGCAGTTCTTC.

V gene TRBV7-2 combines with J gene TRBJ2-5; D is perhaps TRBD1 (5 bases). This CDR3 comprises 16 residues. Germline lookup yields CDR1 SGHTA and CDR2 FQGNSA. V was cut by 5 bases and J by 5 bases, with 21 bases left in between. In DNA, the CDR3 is TGTGCCAGCAGCCCGGCTAGGACATACCTGCAGGAGACCCAGTACTTC. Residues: CASSPARTYLQETQYF. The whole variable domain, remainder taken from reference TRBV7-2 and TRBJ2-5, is GAGVSQSPSNKVTEKGKDVELRCDPISGHTALYWYRQSLGQGLEFLIYFQGNSAPDKSGLPSDRFSAERTGGSVSTLTIQRTQQEDSAVYLCASSPARTYLQETQYFGPGTRLLVL.

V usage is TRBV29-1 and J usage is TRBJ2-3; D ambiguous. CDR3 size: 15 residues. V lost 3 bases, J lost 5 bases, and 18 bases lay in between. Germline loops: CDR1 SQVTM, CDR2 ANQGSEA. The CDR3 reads CSVDLALSHVDTQYF. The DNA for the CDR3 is TGCAGCGTTGATTTAGCCCTAAGCCACGTAGATACGCAGTATTTT.

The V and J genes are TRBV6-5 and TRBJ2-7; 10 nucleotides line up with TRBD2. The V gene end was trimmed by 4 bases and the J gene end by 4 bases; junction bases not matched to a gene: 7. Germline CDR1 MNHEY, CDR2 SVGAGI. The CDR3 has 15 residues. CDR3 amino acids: CASSSQAGGPYEQYF. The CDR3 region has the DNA TGTGCCAGCAGTTCCCAAGCGGGAGGGCCGTACGAGCAGTACTTC.

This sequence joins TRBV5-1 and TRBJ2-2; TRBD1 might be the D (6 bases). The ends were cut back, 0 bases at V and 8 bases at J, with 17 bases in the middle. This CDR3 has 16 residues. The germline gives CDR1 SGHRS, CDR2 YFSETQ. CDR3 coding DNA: TGCGCCAGCAGCTTGGCCGGGACACTGCGGAATGGGGAGCTGTTTTTT. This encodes CASSLAGTLRNGELFF.

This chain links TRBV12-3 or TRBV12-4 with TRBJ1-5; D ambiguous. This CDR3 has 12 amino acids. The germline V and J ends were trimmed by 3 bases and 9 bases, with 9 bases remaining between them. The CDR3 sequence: CASSFQLRPQHF. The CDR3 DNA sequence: TGTGCCAGCAGTTTCCAACTGCGGCCCCAGCATTTT.

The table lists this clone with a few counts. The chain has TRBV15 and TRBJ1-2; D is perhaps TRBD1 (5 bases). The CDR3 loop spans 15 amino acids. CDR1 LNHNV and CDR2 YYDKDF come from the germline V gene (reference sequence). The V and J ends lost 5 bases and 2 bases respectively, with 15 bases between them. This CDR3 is CATSPWGLGNYGYTF. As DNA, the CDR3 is TGTGCCACCAGCCCCTGGGGCCTGGGGAACTATGGCTACACCTTC.

The CDR3 coding sequence is TGTGCCAGCACTCGACAGGGGATGAATAATTCACCCCTCCACTTT. Its translation: CASTRQGMNNSPLHF. V gene TRBV27 combines with J gene TRBJ1-6; 8 bases align to TRBD1. Germline CDR1 is MNHEY and CDR2 is SMNVEV (reference sequence). With 7 bases clipped from V and 5 bases from J, the junction kept 7 bases outside the gene matches. The CDR3 contains 15 residues.

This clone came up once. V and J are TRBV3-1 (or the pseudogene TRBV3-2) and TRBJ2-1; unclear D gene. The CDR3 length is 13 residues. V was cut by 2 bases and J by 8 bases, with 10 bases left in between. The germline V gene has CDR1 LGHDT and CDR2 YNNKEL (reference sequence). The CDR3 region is CASSQNLGDEQFF. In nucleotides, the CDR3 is TGTGCCAGCAGCCAAAACCTAGGCGATGAGCAGTTCTTC.

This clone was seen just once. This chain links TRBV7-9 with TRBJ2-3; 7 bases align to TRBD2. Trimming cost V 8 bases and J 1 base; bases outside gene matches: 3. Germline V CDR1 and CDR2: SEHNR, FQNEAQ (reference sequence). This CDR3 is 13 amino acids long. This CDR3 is CASSAGGTDTQYF. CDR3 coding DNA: TGTGCCAGCTCGGCGGGGGGCACAGATACGCAGTATTTT.

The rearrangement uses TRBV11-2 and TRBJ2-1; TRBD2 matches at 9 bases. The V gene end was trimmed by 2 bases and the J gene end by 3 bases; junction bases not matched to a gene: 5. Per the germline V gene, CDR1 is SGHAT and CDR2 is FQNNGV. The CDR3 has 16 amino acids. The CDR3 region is CASSLSSSGVYNEQFF. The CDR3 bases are TGTGCCAGCAGCTTAAGTTCTAGCGGGGTCTACAATGAGCAGTTCTTC. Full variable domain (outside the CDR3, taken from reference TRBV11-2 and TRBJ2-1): EAGVAQSPRYKIIEKRQSVAFWCNPISGHATLYWYQQILGQGPKLLIQFQNNGVVDDSQLPKDRFSAERLKGVDSTLKIQPAKLEDSAVYLCASSLSSSGVYNEQFFGPGTRLTVL.

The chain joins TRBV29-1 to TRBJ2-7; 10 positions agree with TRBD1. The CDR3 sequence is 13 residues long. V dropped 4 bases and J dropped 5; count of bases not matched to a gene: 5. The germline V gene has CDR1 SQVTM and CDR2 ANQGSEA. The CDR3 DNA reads TGCAGCGTTGTAAGGGACAGGGGCGACGAGCAGTACTTC. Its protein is CSVVRDRGDEQYF.

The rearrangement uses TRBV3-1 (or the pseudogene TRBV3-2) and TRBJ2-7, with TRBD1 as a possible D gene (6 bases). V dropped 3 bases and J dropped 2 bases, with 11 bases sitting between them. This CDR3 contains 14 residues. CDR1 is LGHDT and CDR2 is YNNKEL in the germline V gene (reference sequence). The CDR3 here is CASSQGAGAYEQYV. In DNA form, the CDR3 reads TGTGCCAGCAGCCAGGGGGCTGGAGCCTACGAGCAGTACGTC.

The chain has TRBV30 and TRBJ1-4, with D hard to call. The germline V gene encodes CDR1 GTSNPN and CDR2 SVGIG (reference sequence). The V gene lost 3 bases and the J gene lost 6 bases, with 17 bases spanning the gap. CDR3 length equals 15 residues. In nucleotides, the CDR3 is TGTGCCTGGAGCTTCGGTCATGGAGCGGATGAAAAACTGTTTTTT. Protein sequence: CAWSFGHGADEKLFF.